What follows are 5 T cell receptor beta chains derived from one specimen sequenced in a study of OX40 agonist ivuxolimab in advanced cancers. Produced via immunoSEQ multiplex PCR; TCRdb's table is partial and in-frame only. Of about 58,000 clones listed, around 84% are singletons. The sequenced sample was CD4+ or CD8+ T cells sorted from blood, obtained in a trial of the OX40 agonist ivuxolimab. The receptors shown here come from an adult with an advanced solid tumor such as melanoma, head and neck, liver or kidney cancer.

The chain links TRBV9 to TRBJ1-2, with D hard to call. V shed 0 bases and J shed 8 bases, with 20 bases lying between them. This CDR3 spans 16 amino acids. CDR1 and CDR2 (germline): SGDLS, YYNGEE. CDR3 amino acids: CASSVAPVASGSGYTF. The CDR3 DNA is TGTGCCAGCAGCGTAGCCCCTGTTGCGTCGGGCAGCGGCTACACCTTC.

The V call is TRBV2, the J call TRBJ1-1, with D possibly being TRBD1 (5 bases). The CDR3 is 12 amino acids. From germline, CDR1 is SNHLY and CDR2 FYNNEI. Between the trimmed V and J ends, which lost 4 bases and 5 bases, there was a span of 8 bases. CDR3 nucleotides: TGTGCCAGCAGTGTTAGGGGAACTGAAGCTTTCTTT. It encodes CASSVRGTEAFF.

This clone was seen a single time. This chain uses TRBV7-9 with TRBJ1-4, with 7 bases lining up with TRBD1. Germline V gene sequence: CDR1 SEHNR, CDR2 FQNEAQ (reference sequence). The V gene end was trimmed by 1 base and the J gene end by 5 bases; junction bases not matched to a gene: 7. This CDR3 comprises 16 residues. As DNA, the CDR3 is TGTGCCAGCAGCTTAGGACAGGGCCCCCAAAATGAAAAACTGTTTTTT. Its protein is CASSLGQGPQNEKLFF.

This chain connects TRBV30 to TRBJ2-3; a weak D match, TRBD1 (5 bases). Germline assignment: CDR1 GTSNPN and CDR2 SVGIG (reference sequence). This CDR3 region has 11 residues. V shed 4 bases and J shed 6 bases, with 8 bases lying between them. The DNA for the CDR3 is TGTGCCTGGACAGGGAAGGATACGCAGTATTTT. This translates into CAWTGKDTQYF.

CDR3 amino acids: CASSPEVMGNQPQHF. CDR3 sequence (DNA): TGCGCCAGCAGCCCGGAGGTGATGGGCAATCAGCCCCAGCATTTT. The V call is TRBV4-1, the J call TRBJ1-5; no clear D gene. The CDR3 totals 15 residues. V dropped 4 bases and J dropped 2 bases, with 12 bases sitting between them. CDR1 and CDR2 from the germline V gene are MGHRA and YSYEKL.